A single sample is the source of the 21 T cell receptor beta chains below, sequenced in a study of blood T cells in healthy people across ages. A J-beta primer mix and a sample-barcoded 5' primer were used in a second PCR of roughly 7 to 12 cycles. In TCRdb, the 5' RACE reads were re-called with MiXCR into one record per CDR3 protein. The sample lists around 1.1 million distinct CDR3 sequences, less than 45% occurring once. Sequenced: blood. These receptors came from a man between 18 and 29 years old in good health.

This clonotype was seen a few times. The V and J genes are TRBV7-9 and TRBJ2-4; D remains ambiguous. The CDR3 is made up of 13 amino acids. The ends were cut back, 5 bases at V and 5 bases at J, with 10 bases in the middle. Germline V CDR1 and CDR2: SEHNR, FQNEAQ (reference sequence). This CDR3 is CASSPLIENIQYF. The CDR3 DNA is TGTGCCAGCAGCCCCCTTATTGAAAACATTCAGTACTTC. The full variable domain, its missing parts supplied by reference TRBV7-9 and TRBJ2-4, is DTGVSQNPRHKITKRGQNVTFRCDPISEHNRLYWYRQTLGQGPEFLTYFQNEAQLEKSRLLSDRFSAERPKGSFSTLEIQRTEQGDSAMYLCASSPLIENIQYFGAGTRLSVL.

In this sample, this clonotype turned up a few times. The rearrangement joins TRBV4-1 to TRBJ2-3, with TRBD1 as a possible D gene (6 bases). CDR3 length: 16 residues. The germline V and J ends were trimmed by 0 bases and 3 bases, with 13 bases remaining between them. Germline CDR1 MGHRA, CDR2 YSYEKL. The CDR3 DNA sequence: TGCGCCAGCAGCCAAGACAGGGGAACTGGTACAGATACGCAGTATTTT. Encoded protein: CASSQDRGTGTDTQYF.

The rearrangement uses TRBV12-3 or TRBV12-4 and TRBJ1-2; TRBD1 is a possible D gene (5 bases). V gave up 1 base and J gave up 2 bases, with 17 bases separating them. This CDR3 is built from 17 residues. The CDR3 DNA follows: TGTGCCAGCAGTTTAGGGGGGGGACGGCTTTCCAACTATGGCTACACCTTC. The encoded protein is CASSLGGGRLSNYGYTF.

This clonotype was counted a few times. V gene TRBV10-3 combines with J gene TRBJ2-6; 8 nucleotides agree with TRBD1. This CDR3 has 19 amino acids. The germline V gene has CDR1 ENHRY and CDR2 SYGVKD. V lost 2 bases and J lost 0; bases outside the gene matches: 9. CDR3 coding DNA: TGTGCCATCAGTGAGAGGACAGGGCTCGGTGTCTCTGGGGCCAACGTCCTGACTTTC. Amino acid sequence: CAISERTGLGVSGANVLTF.

This clonotype was picked up a small number of times. The rearrangement uses TRBV6-5 and TRBJ1-1; D is ambiguous. The CDR3 is made up of 15 amino acids. The V and J ends lost 5 bases and 2 bases respectively, with 15 bases between them. CDR1 and CDR2 (germline): MNHEY, SVGAGI. The CDR3 nucleotides read TGTGCCAGCAGTGGAACGAGGAACTTCAACACTGAAGCTTTCTTT. It translates to CASSGTRNFNTEAFF.

V usage is TRBV7-2 and J usage is TRBJ2-1, with 10 bases aligning to TRBD1. The CDR3 has 16 residues. Germline V CDR1 and CDR2: SGHTA, FQGNSA. V shed 1 base and J 5 bases; nucleotides not matched to a gene: 5. The CDR3, as DNA: TGTGCCAGCAGCTTAGTGACGGACAGGGGGAACAATGAGCAGTTCTTC. It encodes CASSLVTDRGNNEQFF.

As concerns this clonotype: A much larger clone differs from this one at a single base, so this may be a read error. The V gene is TRBV24-1, the J gene TRBJ1-2; D is unclear. This CDR3 is built from 14 residues. In germline, CDR1 is KGHDR, CDR2 SFDVKD. CDR3 sequence (DNA): TGTGCCACCTGTGATTCGGGCACCTCCTATGGCTACACCTTC. As protein: CATCDSGTSYGYTF.

V usage is TRBV13 and J usage is TRBJ2-3, with a tentative D call TRBD2 (6 bases). The CDR3 has 14 amino acids. Trimming shortened V by 4 bases and J by 8 bases, and 16 bases separated the two germline ends. Germline CDR1 reads PRHDT; CDR2 reads FYEKMQ (reference sequence). The DNA of the CDR3 is TGTGCCAGCAGCTCAGCGGGCACCAGGGTTACGCAGTATTTT. This codes for CASSSAGTRVTQYF. Filled out from reference TRBV13 and TRBJ2-3, the complete variable domain reads AAGVIQSPRHLIKEKRETATLKCYPIPRHDTVYWYQQGPGQDPQFLISFYEKMQSDKGSIPDRFSAQQFSDYHSELNMSSLELGDSALYFCASSSAGTRVTQYFGPGTRLTVL.

This clonotype has more than one count but fewer than ten. The V and J genes are TRBV3-1 and TRBJ1-2; no definite D call. The germline gives CDR1 LGHDT, CDR2 YNNKEL (reference sequence). The CDR3 has 14 residues. Trimming took off 4 bases at V and 4 bases at J, with 13 bases between the two ends. The CDR3 DNA reads TGTGCCAGCAGCCGGGAGACACCCTCCTATGGCTACACCTTC. The encoded protein is CASSRETPSYGYTF.

This chain links TRBV21-1 with TRBJ1-6. TRBV21-1 is classified as a pseudogene. The CDR3 is made up of 14 amino acids. The CDR3 bases are TGTGCCAGCAGGGAGGGAGTTAATAATTCACCCCTCCACTTT. Its translation is CASREGVNNSPLHF.

The chain is built from TRBV20-1 and TRBJ1-2, with a weak D call TRBD1 (6 bases). This CDR3 spans 12 amino acids. The V end lost 6 bases, the J end lost 4 bases, and 12 bases lay between the germline ends. The germline V gene has CDR1 DFQATT and CDR2 SNEGSKA (reference sequence). CDR3 region: CSAYRVGYGYTF. The CDR3 DNA reads TGCAGTGCGTACAGGGTGGGCTATGGCTACACCTTC.

This clonotype was found a few times. The rearrangement links TRBV4-2 to TRBJ2-7, with D tentatively TRBD1 or TRBD2 (6 bases each). The V gene lost 0 bases and the J gene lost 2 bases, with 14 bases spanning the gap. CDR3 length equals 16 residues. Germline V lookup: CDR1 LGHNA, CDR2 YNFKEQ. The CDR3 coding sequence is TGTGCCAGCAGCCAAGACATGTGGGGGGCCGCCTACGAGCAGTACTTC. This codes for CASSQDMWGAAYEQYF.

This CDR3 reads CASSNRGPVYNEQFF. The CDR3 DNA is TGCGCCAGCAGCAACAGGGGGCCCGTCTACAATGAGCAGTTCTTC. V is TRBV4-3 and J is TRBJ2-1; 9 bases map to TRBD1. The CDR3 has 15 amino acids. The ends lost 5 bases at V and 3 bases at J; junction bases unmatched: 5. The germline V gene has CDR1 LGHNA and CDR2 YSLEER.

This clonotype was counted only a few times. The chain employs TRBV9 and TRBJ2-2, with a possible D match to TRBD1 (5 bases). This CDR3 comprises 15 residues. Germline V gives CDR1 SGDLS, CDR2 YYNGEE. V lost 4 bases, J lost 1 base, and 11 bases lay in between. The CDR3 loop is CASSSGQMNTGELFF. CDR3 DNA sequence: TGTGCCAGCAGCTCCGGACAAATGAACACCGGGGAGCTGTTTTTT.

The sample holds many counts of this clonotype. This chain uses TRBV10-3 with TRBJ1-2; D ambiguous. Trimming pared 4 bases from V and 3 bases from J, leaving 9 bases between. The CDR3 sequence is 13 residues long. CDR1 and CDR2 from the germline V gene are ENHRY and SYGVKD. The CDR3 coding sequence is TGTGCCATCAGTGCCCGGACGGACTATGGCTACACCTTC. Translated: CAISARTDYGYTF.

The V call is TRBV9, the J call TRBJ1-1; D is perhaps TRBD1 (5 bases). CDR3 length: 16 amino acids. Trimming stripped 4 bases from V and 4 bases from J, with 20 bases between. CDR1 and CDR2 from the germline V gene are SGDLS and YYNGEE. As DNA, the CDR3 is TGTGCCAGCAGCCAAGGTGGGGAAAAAAGGGGCACTGAAGCTTTCTTT. This translates into CASSQGGEKRGTEAFF.

The chain employs TRBV29-1 and TRBJ1-1; D uncertain. Trimming removed 2 bases from V and 10 bases from J, with 8 bases in between. The germline V gene has CDR1 SQVTM and CDR2 ANQGSEA. The CDR3 has 10 residues. The chain's CDR3 is CSVEIQVAFF. CDR3 bases: TGCAGCGTTGAAATCCAGGTAGCTTTCTTT. Together with reference TRBV29-1 and TRBJ1-1, the CDR3 gives the full variable domain: SAVISQKPSRDICQRGTSLTIQCQVDSQVTMMFWYRQQPGQSLTLIATANQGSEATYESGFVIDKFPISRPNLTFSTLTVSNMSPEDSSIYLCSVEIQVAFFGQGTRLTVV.

This clonotype was picked up a small number of times. The gene calls are TRBV28 and TRBJ2-1; perhaps TRBD2 as D (5 bases). V lost 7 bases and J 4 bases, leaving 11 bases between the germline ends. The CDR3 has 13 residues. The germline V gene encodes CDR1 MDHEN and CDR2 SYDVKM. CDR3 bases: TGTGCCAGCATAAAAACGGGGTACAATGAGCAGTTCTTC. It specifies CASIKTGYNEQFF.

V usage is TRBV20-1 and J usage is TRBJ2-1; weak D call: TRBD1 (6 bases). Matching the DNA end better, TRBJ2-7 makes the J call doubtful. CDR3 length equals 18 residues. CDR1 DFQATT and CDR2 SNEGSKA come from the germline V gene (reference sequence). The CDR3 reads CSARDWTGQTSSYNEQYF. The DNA for the CDR3 is TGCAGTGCTAGAGATTGGACCGGACAGACCAGCTCCTACAATGAGCAGTACTTC.

This clonotype was detected only a few times. The chain uses TRBV10-3 and TRBJ2-5, with TRBD1 matching 8 bases. CDR1 ENHRY and CDR2 SYGVKD come from the germline V gene. The ends lost 7 bases at V and 2 bases at J; junction bases unmatched: 3. This CDR3 has 13 amino acids. In DNA form, the CDR3 reads TGTGCCATCAACACAGGGGGACAAGAGACCCAGTACTTC. Encoded protein: CAINTGGQETQYF.

This clonotype showed up just a few times. J is TRBJ2-2 and V is TRBV27; D unclear. The V gene lost 4 bases and the J gene lost 1 base, with 19 bases spanning the gap. The CDR3 sequence is 18 residues long. Germline-derived CDR1 and CDR2 are MNHEY and SMNVEV (reference sequence). In DNA, the CDR3 is TGTGCCAGCAGTTCGATCCCCCCGCCCAGGATGAACACCGGGGAGCTGTTTTTT. It translates to CASSSIPPPRMNTGELFF.